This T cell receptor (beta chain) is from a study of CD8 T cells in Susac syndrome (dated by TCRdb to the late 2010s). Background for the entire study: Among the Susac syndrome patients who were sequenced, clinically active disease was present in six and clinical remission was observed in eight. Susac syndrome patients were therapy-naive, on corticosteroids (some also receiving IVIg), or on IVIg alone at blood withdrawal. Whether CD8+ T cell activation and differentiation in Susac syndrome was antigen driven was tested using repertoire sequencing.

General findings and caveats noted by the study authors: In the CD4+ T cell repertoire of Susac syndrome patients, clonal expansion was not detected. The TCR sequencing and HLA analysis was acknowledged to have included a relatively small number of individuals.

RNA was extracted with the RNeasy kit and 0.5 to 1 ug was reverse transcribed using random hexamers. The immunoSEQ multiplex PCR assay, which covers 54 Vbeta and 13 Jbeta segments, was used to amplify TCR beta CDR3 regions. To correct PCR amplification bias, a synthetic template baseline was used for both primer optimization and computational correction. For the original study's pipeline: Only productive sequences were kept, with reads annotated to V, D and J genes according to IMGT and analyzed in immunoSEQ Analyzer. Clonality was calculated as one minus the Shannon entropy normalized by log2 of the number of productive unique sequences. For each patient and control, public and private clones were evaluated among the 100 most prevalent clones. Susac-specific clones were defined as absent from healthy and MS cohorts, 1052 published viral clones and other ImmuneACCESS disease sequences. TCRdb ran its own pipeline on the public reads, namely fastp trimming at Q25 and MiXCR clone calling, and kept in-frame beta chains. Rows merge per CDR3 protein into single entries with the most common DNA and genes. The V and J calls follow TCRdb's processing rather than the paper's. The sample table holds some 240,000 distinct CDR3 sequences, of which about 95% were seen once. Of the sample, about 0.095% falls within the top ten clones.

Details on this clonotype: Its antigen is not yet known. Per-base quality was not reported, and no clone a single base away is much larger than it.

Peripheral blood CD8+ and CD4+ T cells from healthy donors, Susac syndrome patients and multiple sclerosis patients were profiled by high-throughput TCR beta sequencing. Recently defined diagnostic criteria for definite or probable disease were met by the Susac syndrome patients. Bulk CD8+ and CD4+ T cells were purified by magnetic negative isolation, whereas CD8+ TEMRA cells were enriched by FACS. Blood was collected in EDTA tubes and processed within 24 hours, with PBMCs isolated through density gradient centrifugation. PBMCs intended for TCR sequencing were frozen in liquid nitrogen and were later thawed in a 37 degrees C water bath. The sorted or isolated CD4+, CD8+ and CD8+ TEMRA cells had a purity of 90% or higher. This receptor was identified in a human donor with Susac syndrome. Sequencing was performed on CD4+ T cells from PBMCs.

The DNA sequence follows: TGTGCCAGCAGCTCTCAGGTCTTGGCTATCGGCTATGGCTACACCTTC. Translated, it gives CASSSQVLAIGYGYTF. This sequence uses TRBV28 and TRBJ1-2, with the D gene call left open. V drops 6 bases and J drops 4 bases, leaving 21 bases in between. CDR1 and CDR2 are read off the germline V gene as MDHEN and SYDVKM. The CDR3 numbers 16 residues from cysteine through phenylalanine. Only the CDR3 region is kept as DNA, spanning 48 bases read in frame from base 1.